This T cell receptor (beta chain) was identified in a study of CXCR3 chemokines and chemotherapy response in bladder cancer. Sample share makes this clonotype large. TCRdb reprocessed the PCR reads with MiXCR, giving one entry per CDR3 protein. The sample records about 1,700 distinct CDR3 sequences, 21% being singletons. Trimming removed 2 bases from V and 0 bases from J; junction bases left unmatched: 2. Germline V gene lookup returns CDR1 ENHRY and CDR2 SYGVKD. The CDR3 runs to 15 residues. This material was acquired from a patient whose treatment included neoadjuvant chemotherapy. This sequence joins TRBV10-3 and TRBJ2-5, with 8 bases that match TRBD1. This TCR came from a human donor with bladder cancer that did not respond to neoadjuvant chemotherapy. The CDR3, as DNA: TGTGCCATCAGTGAGGGACAGGGTTACCAAGAGACCCAGTACTTC. It translates to CAISEGQGYQETQYF.